This T cell receptor beta chain derives from a study of cytomegalovirus exposure and HLA in healthy donors. General study points: Presence/absence results assume similar sequencing depth per donor, which may not hold. Sequencing likely produced, as an artifact, a cluster of highly shared sequence variants. In a later analysis, compared with equally common non-associated chains, HLA-associated beta chains were more expanded.

With regard to this clone: Its antigen is as yet unknown.

The CDR3 spans 16 residues. Germline CDR1 and CDR2: SGDLS and YYNGEE. Trimming removed 0 bases at V and 0 bases at J, with 10 bases between. Use of 60 Vbeta and 13 Jbeta primers characterized the PCR. TCRdb keeps only in-frame clones here, not all; method: immunoSEQ multiplex PCR. The sample contains 110,000 to 150,000 clones, less than 85% of which appear only once. This chain uses TRBV9 with TRBJ2-1; possible D gene TRBD2, 5 bases. The clonotype originates from a young man in good health and CMV-seropositive. The sequenced sample was PBMCs. The CDR3 DNA reads as TGTGCCAGCAGCGTAGAAGCGGAGTACTCCTACAATGAGCAGTTCTTC. It is translated as CASSVEAEYSYNEQFF.